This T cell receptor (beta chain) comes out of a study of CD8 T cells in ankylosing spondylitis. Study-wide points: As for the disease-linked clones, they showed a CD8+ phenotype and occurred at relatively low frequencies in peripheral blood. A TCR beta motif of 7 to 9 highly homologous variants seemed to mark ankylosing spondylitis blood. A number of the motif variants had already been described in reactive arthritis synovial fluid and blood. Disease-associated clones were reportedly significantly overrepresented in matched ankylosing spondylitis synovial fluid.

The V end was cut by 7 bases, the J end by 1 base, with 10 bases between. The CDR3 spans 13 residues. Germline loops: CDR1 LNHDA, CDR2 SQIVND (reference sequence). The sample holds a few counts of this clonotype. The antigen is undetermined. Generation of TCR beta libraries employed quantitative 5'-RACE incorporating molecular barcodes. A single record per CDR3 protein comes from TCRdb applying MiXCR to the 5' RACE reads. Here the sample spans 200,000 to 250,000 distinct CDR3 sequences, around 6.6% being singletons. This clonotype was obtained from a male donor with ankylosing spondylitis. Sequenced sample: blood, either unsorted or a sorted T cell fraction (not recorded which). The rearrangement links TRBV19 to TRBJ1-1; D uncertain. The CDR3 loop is CASTDGPNTEAFF. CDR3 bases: TGTGCCAGTACTGACGGCCCGAACACTGAAGCTTTCTTT.